These T cell receptor beta chains were read from a single sample in a study of cytomegalovirus exposure and HLA in healthy donors. Clones were read by immunoSEQ multiplex PCR, and TCRdb kept only the in-frame ones, dropping some. This listing includes 130,000 to 150,000 clones. What was sequenced was PBMCs. These receptors all come from a man in his forties in good health and CMV-seronegative. Both conserved end residues are part of each CDR3. The order of the fields is D gene, V gene, J gene, CDR3 DNA, CDR3 protein. D genes are given only for firm matches.

d_gene: NA; v_gene: TRBV4-3; j_gene: TRBJ2-3; CDR3nt: TGCGCCAGCAGCCAAGATATGCGGGGCACAGATACGCAGTATTTT; CDR3aa: CASSQDMRGTDTQYF
d_gene: NA; v_gene: TRBV9; j_gene: TRBJ1-1; CDR3nt: TGTGCCAGCAGCGTTGGAGTTCTGAACACTGAAGCTTTCTTT; CDR3aa: CASSVGVLNTEAFF
d_gene: TRBD2; v_gene: TRBV27; j_gene: TRBJ2-5; CDR3nt: TGTGCCAGCAGTTTAGGCACGGGACTAGCGGAAGAGACCCAGTACTTC; CDR3aa: CASSLGTGLAEETQYF
d_gene: TRBD1; v_gene: TRBV9; j_gene: TRBJ2-4; CDR3nt: TGTGCCAGCAGCGCTCGCACAGGGGTAGGGGAAAACATTCAGTACTTC; CDR3aa: CASSARTGVGENIQYF
d_gene: TRBD2; v_gene: TRBV9; j_gene: TRBJ2-3; CDR3nt: TGTGCCAGCAGCATCGGACTAGCGGCAGATACGCAGTATTTT; CDR3aa: CASSIGLAADTQYF
d_gene: NA; v_gene: TRBV11-2; j_gene: TRBJ2-7; CDR3nt: TGTGCCAGCAGCTTAGAACGGGGTTTCTACGAGCAGTACTTC; CDR3aa: CASSLERGFYEQYF
d_gene: TRBD1; v_gene: TRBV6-1; j_gene: TRBJ2-3; CDR3nt: TGTGCCAGCAGGGCGCAGGGGGCAGATACGCAGTATTTT; CDR3aa: CASRAQGADTQYF
d_gene: TRBD2; v_gene: TRBV6-6; j_gene: TRBJ2-3; CDR3nt: TGTGCCAGCACGCCGGGACTAGCCACAGATACGCAGTATTTT; CDR3aa: CASTPGLATDTQYF
d_gene: TRBD1; v_gene: TRBV6-1; j_gene: TRBJ1-2; CDR3nt: TGTGCCAGCAGGGGGGACAGCAACTATGGCTACACCTTC; CDR3aa: CASRGDSNYGYTF
d_gene: NA; v_gene: TRBV18; j_gene: TRBJ1-2; CDR3nt: TGTGCCAGCTCACCGTTCCCGGACAGCTTTAACTATGGCTACACCTTC; CDR3aa: CASSPFPDSFNYGYTF
d_gene: NA; v_gene: TRBV7-9; j_gene: TRBJ2-2; CDR3nt: TGTGCCAGCAGCTTAGCGGTAGGCAGGATAAACACCGGGGAGCTGTTTTTT; CDR3aa: CASSLAVGRINTGELFF
d_gene: TRBD1; v_gene: TRBV18; j_gene: TRBJ1-5; CDR3nt: TGTGCCAGCTCAGACAGGGCAAGTCAGCCCCAGCATTTT; CDR3aa: CASSDRASQPQHF
d_gene: TRBD1; v_gene: TRBV27; j_gene: TRBJ1-6; CDR3nt: TGTGCCAGCAGTTACAGGGGCTCCTATAATTCACCCCTCCACTTT; CDR3aa: CASSYRGSYNSPLHF
d_gene: NA; v_gene: TRBV18; j_gene: TRBJ2-5; CDR3nt: TGTGCCAGCTCACAAGGACAGAGGGAGACCCAGTACTTC; CDR3aa: CASSQGQRETQYF
d_gene: NA; v_gene: TRBV5-4; j_gene: TRBJ2-3; CDR3nt: TGTGCCAGCAGGGGGGGAACAGGGGCCTTAGATACGCAGTATTTT; CDR3aa: CASRGGTGALDTQYF
d_gene: TRBD1; v_gene: TRBV7-9; j_gene: TRBJ2-2; CDR3nt: TGTGCCAGCAGCTCTACCAGGACAGGGTTCGCCGGGGAGCTGTTTTTT; CDR3aa: CASSSTRTGFAGELFF
d_gene: NA; v_gene: TRBV5-8; j_gene: TRBJ2-7; CDR3nt: TGTGCCAGCAGACTCGCCCATGGGCAGTACTTC; CDR3aa: CASRLAHGQYF
d_gene: TRBD2; v_gene: TRBV7-2; j_gene: TRBJ2-3; CDR3nt: TGTGCCAGCAGCTTAGAACCGGGACTAGCGGGCCGGCGGAGAGATACGCAGTATTTT; CDR3aa: CASSLEPGLAGRRRDTQYF
d_gene: TRBD1; v_gene: TRBV6-1; j_gene: TRBJ1-5; CDR3nt: TGTGCCAGCAGTGAAGCCGGCGGTGGGACAGGGCGGCATCAGCCCCAGCATTTT; CDR3aa: CASSEAGGGTGRHQPQHF